This TCR beta chain was retrieved from a study of cytomegalovirus exposure and HLA in healthy donors. Germline V gene data show CDR1 as SGHRS and CDR2 as YFSETQ. There are 15 residues in the CDR3. With 7 bases clipped from V and 3 bases from J, the junction kept 4 bases outside the gene matches. 60 Vbeta and 13 Jbeta primers were used in PCR. TCRdb keeps only in-frame clones here, not all; method: immunoSEQ multiplex PCR. The repertoire holds roughly 130,000 clones, roughly 68% seen once, with approximately 6% in the top ten. What was sequenced was PBMCs. The clonotype comes from a woman in her 50s in good health and CMV-seropositive. The chain carries TRBV5-1 and TRBJ2-3, with 14 bases lining up with TRBD2. The CDR3 DNA reads TGCGCCAGCCAGACTAGCGGGGGGGGGACAGATACGCAGTATTTT. The encoded protein is CASQTSGGGTDTQYF.